These 16 T cell receptor beta chains were all obtained from the same sample, sequenced in a study of blood T cells in healthy people across ages. A second PCR, run for about 7 to 11 cycles, used a sample-barcoded 5' primer plus a J-beta primer mix. From the 5' RACE reads, TCRdb called clonotypes with MiXCR, one entry per CDR3 protein. There are approximately 810,000 distinct CDR3 sequences in the sample; under 40% occur only once, and 10% to 15% lies in the top ten. Sample: blood. The source is a man between 18 and 35 years old in good health.

Remarks on this clonotype: Since a much larger clone is just one base distant, this may be a read error. The V gene is TRBV20-1, the J gene TRBJ1-2, with a tentative D call TRBD1 (5 bases). The germline CDR1 and CDR2 sequences are DFQATT and SNEGSKA (reference sequence). The CDR3 length is 12 residues. V was shortened by 6 bases and J by 2 bases, with 10 bases between the two germline ends. For the CDR3, the DNA is TGCAGTGCCGCGACAGAGAACTATGGCTACACCTTC. It yields the protein CSAATENYGYTF.

This clonotype was recorded once. V gene TRBV29-1 combines with J gene TRBJ2-5; weak D call: TRBD2 (6 bases). Per germline, CDR1 SQVTM and CDR2 ANQGSEA. The CDR3 is 12 residues long. V gave up 6 bases and J gave up 0 bases, with 8 bases separating them. The CDR3 loop reads CSVAGYQETQYF. The CDR3 DNA is TGCAGCGTGGCGGGGTACCAAGAGACCCAGTACTTC.

A single count supports this clonotype. V and J are TRBV28 and TRBJ1-6; D is ambiguous. The CDR3 totals 14 residues. V lost 6 bases and J lost 11, with 17 bases in between. Germline-derived CDR1 and CDR2 are MDHEN and SYDVKM. CDR3 sequence reads: CASSPPGLFPPLHF. The CDR3 coding sequence is TGTGCCAGCAGCCCCCCCGGACTCTTTCCACCCCTCCACTTT.

This clonotype was seen at least ten times. This chain joins TRBV4-2 and TRBJ1-2; D ambiguous. Germline CDR1 is LGHNA and CDR2 is YNFKEQ. CDR3 length equals 15 residues. The V end lost 0 bases, the J end lost 2 bases, and 10 bases lay between the germline ends. This CDR3 is CASSQEWRLNYGYTF. The CDR3 nucleotides read TGTGCCAGCAGCCAAGAGTGGCGTTTAAACTATGGCTACACCTTC.

Points on this clonotype: This may stem from a read error, because a much larger clone lies one nucleotide away. The CDR3 reads CSAGDGRRAHEQFF. CDR3 in DNA: TGCAGCGCCGGGGACGGCCGGAGGGCCCATGAGCAGTTCTTC. The chain has TRBV29-1 and TRBJ2-1; tentatively, D is TRBD2 (6 bases). The CDR3 spans 14 residues. Germline lookup yields CDR1 SQVTM and CDR2 ANQGSEA. Between the trimmed V and J ends, which lost 7 bases and 8 bases, there was a span of 21 bases.

Points on this clonotype: An end of the junction does not agree with germline; a read error may underlie this. The V and J genes are TRBV4-2 and TRBJ1-6; D perhaps matches TRBD1 (6 bases). Germline values: CDR1 LGHNA, CDR2 YNFKEQ. The CDR3 length is 16 residues. As DNA, the CDR3 is TGTGCCAGCAGCCAAGATTCCAGGGGAGGAAATTCACCCCCCCACTTT. As protein: CASSQDSRGGNSPPHF.

The chain joins TRBV7-2 to TRBJ2-7, with unresolved D. Germline V gene sequence: CDR1 SGHTA, CDR2 FQGNSA. CDR3 length: 15 residues. Trimming pared 1 base from V and 3 bases from J, leaving 13 bases between. The CDR3 is CASSLGTAVLYEQYF. CDR3 coding DNA: TGTGCCAGCAGCTTAGGAACGGCAGTCCTCTACGAGCAGTACTTC.

The chain uses TRBV2 and TRBJ2-2; D call uncertain. The CDR3 runs to 12 residues. Germline V CDR1 and CDR2: SNHLY, FYNNEI. V was cut by 9 bases and J by 3 bases, with 8 bases left in between. The CDR3 protein is CASKVDTGELFF. The CDR3 nucleotides are TGTGCCAGTAAGGTGGACACCGGGGAGCTGTTTTTT.

There are a few counts of this clonotype. The V call is TRBV29-1, the J call TRBJ1-2; D gene uncertain. Trimming left V 4 bases short and J 6 bases short, with 12 bases between. Germline CDR1 SQVTM, CDR2 ANQGSEA. This CDR3 comprises 12 residues. CDR3 nucleotide sequence: TGCAGCGTTGTTGCGCCAGACGATGGCTACACCTTC. Its protein is CSVVAPDDGYTF.

This clonotype was seen at least ten times. V gene TRBV5-1 combines with J gene TRBJ1-2; D gene unclear. The germline V gene has CDR1 SGHRS and CDR2 YFSETQ. The CDR3 is made up of 14 amino acids. V was shortened by 0 bases and J by 0 bases, with 6 bases between the two germline ends. The CDR3 reads CASSLDSTNYGYTF. The CDR3 DNA is TGCGCCAGCAGCTTGGACTCTACTAACTATGGCTACACCTTC. Drawing the rest from reference TRBV5-1 and TRBJ1-2, the complete variable domain is KAGVTQTPRYLIKTRGQQVTLSCSPISGHRSVSWYQQTPGQGLQFLFEYFSETQRNKGNFPGRFSGRQFSNSRSEMNVSTLELGDSALYLCASSLDSTNYGYTFGSGTRLTVV.

This clonotype came up many times. V usage is TRBV12-3 or TRBV12-4 and J usage is TRBJ2-7, with D perhaps matching TRBD2 (6 bases). Trimming took off 3 bases at V and 7 bases at J, with 16 bases between the two ends. The CDR3 loop spans 14 amino acids. The CDR3 is CASSLGTGRREQYF. CDR3 bases: TGTGCCAGCAGTTTGGGGACCGGGAGACGAGAGCAGTACTTC.

CDR3 loop: CASSQEAGGEGTGELFF. Here the CDR3 DNA reads TGCGCCAGCAGCCAAGAAGCGGGGGGCGAGGGCACCGGGGAGCTGTTTTTT. The chain employs TRBV4-3 and TRBJ2-2; 9 positions agree with TRBD2. Germline V gene data show CDR1 as LGHNA and CDR2 as YSLEER. This CDR3 spans 17 amino acids. With 0 bases clipped from V and 4 bases from J, the junction kept 6 bases outside the gene matches.

The V gene is TRBV7-2, the J gene TRBJ2-5, with TRBD2 matching over 10 bases. V gave up 1 base and J gave up 11 bases; unmatched junction bases: 16. The CDR3 covers 17 residues. Germline V lookup: CDR1 SGHTA, CDR2 FQGNSA. As DNA, the CDR3 is TGTGCCAGCAGCTTAGTTATGTTAGCGGGGGGCCATAATGAGCAGTACTTC. This codes for CASSLVMLAGGHNEQYF.

The table lists this clonotype with a few counts. This chain uses TRBV2 with TRBJ2-1; D call uncertain. Germline CDR1 is SNHLY and CDR2 is FYNNEI. Deletions cut 2 bases from V and 10 bases from J, with 12 bases between. The CDR3 spans 13 residues. CDR3 residues: CASSENLVVEQFF. The CDR3 bases are TGTGCCAGCAGTGAAAATTTGGTCGTGGAGCAGTTCTTC.

This clonotype turned up a few times. The chain carries TRBV20-1 and TRBJ1-2; the match to TRBD1 covers 9 bases. The CDR3 covers 12 residues. Germline CDR1 is DFQATT and CDR2 is SNEGSKA (reference sequence). CDR3 amino acids: CSTGGVEYGYTF. The CDR3 bases are TGCAGCACAGGGGGCGTTGAATATGGCTACACCTTC.

This clonotype was observed many times. The chain joins TRBV7-2 to TRBJ2-1; D is unclear. V shed 1 base and J shed 4 bases, with 14 bases lying between them. Germline V gene sequence: CDR1 SGHTA, CDR2 FQGNSA. The CDR3 totals 16 residues. Here the CDR3 DNA reads TGTGCCAGCAGCTTAGAAACGGGCGCCGTATACAATGAGCAGTTCTTC. Protein product: CASSLETGAVYNEQFF.